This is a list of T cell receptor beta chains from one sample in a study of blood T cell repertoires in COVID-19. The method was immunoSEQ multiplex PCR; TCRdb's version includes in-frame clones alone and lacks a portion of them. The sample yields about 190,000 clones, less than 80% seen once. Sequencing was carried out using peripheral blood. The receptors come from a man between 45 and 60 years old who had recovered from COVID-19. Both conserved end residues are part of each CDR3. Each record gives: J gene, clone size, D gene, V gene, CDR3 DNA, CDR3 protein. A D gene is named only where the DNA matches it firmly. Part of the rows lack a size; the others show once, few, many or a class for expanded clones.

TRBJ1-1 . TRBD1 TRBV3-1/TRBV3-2 TGTGCCAGCAGCCAAGATGCCAGGGGGGACACTGAAGCTTTCTTT CASSQDARGDTEAFF
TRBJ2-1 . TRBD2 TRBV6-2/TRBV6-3 TGTGCCAGCAGCAGTGCTAGCGGGAAAGGTGATAATGAGCAGTTCTTC CASSSASGKGDNEQFF
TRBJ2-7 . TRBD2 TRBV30 TGTGCCTGGGGTCCGCGGGAGGGAATGATGGGCGAGCAGTACTTC CAWGPREGMMGEQYF
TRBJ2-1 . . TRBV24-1 TGTGCCACCAGTGACCCGACAGGACTCGATGAGCAGTTCTTC CATSDPTGLDEQFF
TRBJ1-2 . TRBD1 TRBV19 TGTGCCAGTAGGTCGACAGGGGACCGCTATGGCTACACCTTC CASRSTGDRYGYTF
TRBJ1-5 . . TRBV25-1 TGTGCCAGCAGTTTCGGGTCGGGAAATCAGCCCCAGCATTTT CASSFGSGNQPQHF
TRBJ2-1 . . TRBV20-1 TGCAGTGCTAATCACGCGGCGGAAAAGTTCTTC CSANHAAEKFF
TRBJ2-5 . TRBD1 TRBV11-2 TGTGCCAGCAGTACGACAGGGCCCCAAGAGACCCAGTACTTC CASSTTGPQETQYF
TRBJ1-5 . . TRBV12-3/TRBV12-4 TGTGCCAGCAGCCGCCCACAGGGCCAGCCCCAGCATTTT CASSRPQGQPQHF
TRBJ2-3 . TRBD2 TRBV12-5 TGTGCTAGTGGCCCCCCGCCGGGACTAGCGGGAGTAAGGACAGATACGCAGTATTTT CASGPPPGLAGVRTDTQYF
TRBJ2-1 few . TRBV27 TGTGCCAGCACCAATAACAGGGTACATGAGCAGTTCTTC CASTNNRVHEQFF